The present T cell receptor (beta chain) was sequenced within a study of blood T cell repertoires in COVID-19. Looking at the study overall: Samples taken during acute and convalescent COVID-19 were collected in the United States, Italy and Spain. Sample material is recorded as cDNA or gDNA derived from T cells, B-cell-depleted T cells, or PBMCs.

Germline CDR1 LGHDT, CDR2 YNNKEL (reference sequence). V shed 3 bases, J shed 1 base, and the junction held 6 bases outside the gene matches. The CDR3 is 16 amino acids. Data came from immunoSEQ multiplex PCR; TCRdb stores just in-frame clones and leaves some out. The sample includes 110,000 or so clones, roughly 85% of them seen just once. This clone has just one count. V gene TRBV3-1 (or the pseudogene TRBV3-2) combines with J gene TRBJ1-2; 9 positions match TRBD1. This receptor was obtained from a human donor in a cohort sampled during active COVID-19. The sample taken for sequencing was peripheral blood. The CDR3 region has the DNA TGTGCCAGCAGCCATCACAGGGGGCAGAATAACTATGGCTACACCTTC. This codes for CASSHHRGQNNYGYTF.